Following are 24 T cell receptor beta chains from one sample sequenced in a study of early T cells in non-severe SARS-CoV-2 infection. TCRdb reanalysed the 5' RACE reads using MiXCR and keeps one entry per CDR3 protein. The data show 75,000 to 100,000 distinct CDR3 sequences, with about 15% seen just once and roughly 1.2% held by the top ten. The sample consisted of whole blood. The receptors were gathered from an adult who was a healthcare worker with PCR-confirmed SARS-CoV-2 infection or an uninfected control (not recorded which).

The V gene is TRBV5-1, the J gene TRBJ1-3, with D perhaps TRBD1 (5 bases). Germline-derived CDR1 and CDR2 are SGHRS and YFSETQ. Trimming pared 1 base from V and 4 bases from J, leaving 9 bases between. The CDR3 has 14 amino acids. The CDR3 sequence: CASSLQGDGNTIYF. The CDR3 coding sequence is TGCGCCAGCAGCTTGCAAGGGGACGGAAACACCATATATTTT.

This clonotype was found many times. The rearrangement uses TRBV6-2 or TRBV6-3 and TRBJ2-2; 9 bases match TRBD2. CDR3 length: 16 residues. The germline V gene encodes CDR1 MNHEY and CDR2 SVGEGT. Unmatched junction bases numbered 3, after V lost 0 bases and J lost 4 bases. This CDR3 is CASSYSDSGGTGELFF. CDR3 coding DNA: TGTGCCAGCAGTTACTCCGATAGCGGGGGCACCGGGGAGCTGTTTTTT.

This clonotype was seen more than once but under ten times. V usage is TRBV29-1 and J usage is TRBJ1-2; D unresolved. This CDR3 contains 11 residues. Germline V gives CDR1 SQVTM, CDR2 ANQGSEA. V lost 4 bases and J 6 bases, leaving 9 bases between the germline ends. As DNA, the CDR3 is TGCAGCGTTGGGCTAAGCGATGGCTACACCTTC. Its translation is CSVGLSDGYTF.

The chain links TRBV7-2 to TRBJ1-2; 8 bases are shared with TRBD1. V shed 2 bases and J 4 bases; nucleotides not matched to a gene: 9. From germline, CDR1 is SGHTA and CDR2 FQGNSA. The CDR3 totals 16 residues. CDR3 amino acids: CASSLSGTGLIYGYTF. DNA for the CDR3: TGTGCCAGCAGCTTATCCGGGACAGGTCTTATCTATGGCTACACCTTC.

This chain connects TRBV7-2 to TRBJ2-3; TRBD2 matches at 10 bases. V dropped 4 bases and J dropped 2; count of bases not matched to a gene: 3. There are 15 residues in the CDR3. The germline V gene encodes CDR1 SGHTA and CDR2 FQGNSA. This CDR3 is CASSWGLAYTDTQYF. The CDR3 DNA reads as TGTGCCAGCAGCTGGGGACTAGCGTACACAGATACGCAGTATTTT.

This chain connects TRBV6-2 or TRBV6-3 to TRBJ2-1; 7 nucleotides agree with TRBD2. Losses at the gene ends were 4 bases for V and 7 bases for J; bases not matched to a gene: 4. Germline loops: CDR1 MNHEY, CDR2 SVGEGT. The CDR3 totals 13 residues. The CDR3 is CASSFSSGNEQFF. The DNA for the CDR3 is TGTGCCAGCAGTTTCTCTAGCGGTAATGAGCAGTTCTTC.

This clonotype has ten or more counts. V and J are TRBV18 and TRBJ2-5, with a possible D match to TRBD2 (5 bases). Trimming removed 2 bases at V and 5 bases at J, with 12 bases between. Germline V gene sequence: CDR1 KGHSH, CDR2 LQKENI. The CDR3 totals 14 residues. CDR3 coding DNA: TGTGCCAGCTCACCAGGCGGGTCGATCGAGACCCAGTACTTC. It translates to CASSPGGSIETQYF.

V is TRBV27 and J is TRBJ1-1; D gene uncertain. The germline CDR1 and CDR2 sequences are MNHEY and SMNVEV (reference sequence). CDR3 length equals 15 residues. V lost 2 bases and J lost 4, with 14 bases in between. As DNA, the CDR3 is TGTGCCAGCAGTTTAGGGTCTGTTTCGAGCACTGAAGCTTTCTTT. Translation: CASSLGSVSSTEAFF.

The sample holds a few counts of this clonotype. The genes are TRBV15 and TRBJ2-1; D remains ambiguous. Trimming pared 0 bases from V and 6 bases from J, leaving 12 bases between. The CDR3 is 15 residues long. The germline gives CDR1 LNHNV, CDR2 YYDKDF (reference sequence). Written as DNA, the CDR3 is TGTGCCACCAGCAGAGATAGTGCCCAGGTCAATGAGCAGTTCTTC. It translates to CATSRDSAQVNEQFF.

The rearrangement links TRBV7-9 to TRBJ2-5; 13 bases fit TRBD2. The CDR3 has 17 amino acids. CDR1 is SEHNR and CDR2 is FQNEAQ in the germline V gene (reference sequence). J gave up 3 bases and V 5 bases, and 9 bases lay outside the gene matches. CDR3 sequence (DNA): TGTGCCAGCAGCCTCTTTGGACTAGCGGGAGCGGAAGAGACCCAGTACTTC. Protein product: CASSLFGLAGAEETQYF.

The V gene is TRBV7-2, the J gene TRBJ2-5, with 16 bases aligning to TRBD2. Germline V gives CDR1 SGHTA, CDR2 FQGNSA. CDR3 length equals 19 residues. V trimming: 1 base; J trimming: 5 bases; junction bases outside the gene matches: 10. The CDR3 DNA sequence: TGTGCCAGCAGCTTAGAGGGACTAGCGGGGGGGCGGTGGGAGGAGACCCAGTACTTC. This sequence encodes CASSLEGLAGGRWEETQYF.

This clonotype was counted between two and nine times. J is TRBJ2-7 and V is TRBV29-1; D ambiguous. The CDR3 spans 13 residues. Trimming took off 6 bases at V and 3 bases at J, with 15 bases between the two ends. Germline CDR1 and CDR2: SQVTM and ANQGSEA. CDR3 nucleotide sequence: TGCAGCGTAACACGAGGTTCCCTCTACGAGCAGTACTTC. Amino acids: CSVTRGSLYEQYF.

V is TRBV5-1 and J is TRBJ2-1; 12 bases align to TRBD2. With V trimmed by 2 bases and J by 8 bases, 5 bases remained unmatched. The CDR3 contains 15 residues. Germline V gene lookup returns CDR1 SGHRS and CDR2 YFSETQ. In DNA, the CDR3 is TGCGCCAGCAGCTTAACTAGCGGGAGGTACTATGAGCAGTTCTTC. The encoded protein is CASSLTSGRYYEQFF.

V and J are TRBV20-1 and TRBJ1-6; tentative D call: TRBD1 (5 bases). CDR3 length equals 18 residues. V was pared by 0 bases and J by 5 bases, with 20 bases between. CDR1 DFQATT and CDR2 SNEGSKA come from the germline V gene (reference sequence). The CDR3 DNA follows: TGCAGTGCTAGAGATCTTTCCCGGGACCCGAGCAATAATTCACCCCTCCACTTT. Protein: CSARDLSRDPSNNSPLHF.

With regard to this clonotype: With a much larger clone just one base away, this may be a read error. The chain recombines TRBV7-8 with TRBJ2-5, with D possibly called TRBD1 or TRBD2 (5 bases each). This CDR3 has 15 amino acids. Germline CDR1 reads SGHVS; CDR2 reads FQNEAQ. The CDR3 nucleotides read TGTGTCAGCAGCTTATCGGGGCGGGACCAAGAGACCCAGTACTTC. Amino acid sequence: CVSSLSGRDQETQYF.

This clonotype occurred a few times. The V call is TRBV5-4, the J call TRBJ1-1, with TRBD1 as a possible D gene (6 bases). Germline V gene lookup returns CDR1 SGHNT and CDR2 YYREEE (reference sequence). V was cut by 4 bases and J by 1 base, with 11 bases left in between. This CDR3 region has 14 residues. The CDR3 reads CASSPGQRNTEAFF. Here the CDR3 DNA reads TGTGCCAGCAGCCCAGGACAGAGGAACACTGAAGCTTTCTTT. Looking up the rest from reference TRBV5-4 and TRBJ1-1 gives the full variable domain: ETGVTQSPTHLIKTRGQQVTLRCSSQSGHNTVSWYQQALGQGPQFIFQYYREEENGRGNFPPRFSGLQFPNYSSELNVNALELDDSALYLCASSPGQRNTEAFFGQGTRLTVV.

V usage is TRBV6-2 or TRBV6-3 and J usage is TRBJ2-1; D is unclear. V was shortened by 6 bases and J by 8 bases, with 11 bases between the two germline ends. This CDR3 is built from 12 residues. Germline V gene lookup returns CDR1 MNHEY and CDR2 SVGEGT. CDR3 in DNA: TGTGCCAGCAGCTTACTGGCCCATGAGCAGTTCTTC. Translation gives CASSLLAHEQFF.

The chain couples TRBV28 to TRBJ2-1, with 8 bases aligning to TRBD2. V shed 6 bases, J shed 4 bases, and the junction held 8 bases outside the gene matches. The germline CDR1 and CDR2 sequences are MDHEN and SYDVKM. The CDR3 covers 15 residues. The CDR3 region is CASRPRGAWYNEQFF. In DNA, the CDR3 is TGTGCCAGCAGGCCGCGGGGGGCGTGGTACAATGAGCAGTTCTTC. The full variable domain, completed using reference TRBV28 and TRBJ2-1, is DVKVTQSSRYLVKRTGEKVFLECVQDMDHENMFWYRQDPGLGLRLIYFSYDVKMKEKGDIPEGYSVSREKKERFSLILESASTNQTSMYLCASRPRGAWYNEQFFGPGTRLTVL.

This sequence joins TRBV11-2 and TRBJ1-2; D is unresolved. The length of the CDR3 is 12 residues. The germline CDR1 and CDR2 sequences are SGHAT and FQNNGV. V was trimmed by 3 bases and J by 6 bases, leaving 8 bases between them. The CDR3 protein is CASSFNTNGYTF. The CDR3, as DNA: TGTGCCAGCAGCTTTAACACAAATGGCTACACCTTC.

CDR3 amino acids: CASSTGTSGEQFF. As DNA, the CDR3 is TGCGCCAGCTCCACCGGGACTAGCGGCGAGCAGTTCTTC. This chain connects TRBV10-1 to TRBJ2-1; 11 bases are a match to TRBD2. The CDR3 spans 13 residues. The trim removed 8 bases at V and 10 bases at J, leaving 7 bases unmatched. The germline V gene has CDR1 WNHNN and CDR2 SYGVQD (reference sequence).

This clonotype is categorized as medium-sized. V is TRBV29-1 and J is TRBJ2-7; 9 bases align to TRBD2. CDR3 size: 13 residues. Trimming removed 5 bases from V and 2 bases from J; junction bases left unmatched: 4. Germline V CDR1 and CDR2: SQVTM, ANQGSEA. CDR3 loop: CSVQTSGPYEQYF. The CDR3 DNA follows: TGCAGCGTTCAAACTAGCGGGCCCTACGAGCAGTACTTC.

This clonotype appeared a few times. V gene TRBV14 combines with J gene TRBJ2-2; D might be TRBD2 (6 bases). The CDR3 contains 16 residues. Germline V CDR1 and CDR2: SGHDN, FVKESK. Trimming removed 4 bases from V and 0 bases from J, with 12 bases in between. The CDR3 sequence: CASSPPGTPNTGELFF. CDR3 nucleotides: TGTGCCAGCAGCCCACCCGGGACTCCGAACACCGGGGAGCTGTTTTTT.

The chain combines TRBV2 with TRBJ2-1, with D uncertain. From germline, CDR1 is SNHLY and CDR2 FYNNEI. V gave up 2 bases and J gave up 0 bases, with 8 bases separating them. The length of the CDR3 is 15 residues. CDR3 loop: CASSEWKSSYNEQFF. CDR3 nucleotides: TGTGCCAGCAGTGAATGGAAGAGCTCCTACAATGAGCAGTTCTTC.

This rearrangement joins TRBV7-8 to TRBJ2-1; 11 bases fit TRBD1. With 5 bases clipped from V and 7 bases from J, the junction kept 4 bases outside the gene matches. Looked up from germline, CDR1 is SGHVS and CDR2 is FQNEAQ. This CDR3 is built from 14 residues. Here the CDR3 reads CASSGQGASNEQFF. The CDR3 coding sequence is TGTGCCAGCAGCGGACAGGGGGCTTCTAATGAGCAGTTCTTC. Together with reference TRBV7-8 and TRBJ2-1, the CDR3 gives the full variable domain: GAGVSQSPRYKVAKRGQDVALRCDPISGHVSLFWYQQALGQGPEFLTYFQNEAQLDKSGLPSDRFFAERPEGSVSTLKIQRTQQEDSAVYLCASSGQGASNEQFFGPGTRLTVL.